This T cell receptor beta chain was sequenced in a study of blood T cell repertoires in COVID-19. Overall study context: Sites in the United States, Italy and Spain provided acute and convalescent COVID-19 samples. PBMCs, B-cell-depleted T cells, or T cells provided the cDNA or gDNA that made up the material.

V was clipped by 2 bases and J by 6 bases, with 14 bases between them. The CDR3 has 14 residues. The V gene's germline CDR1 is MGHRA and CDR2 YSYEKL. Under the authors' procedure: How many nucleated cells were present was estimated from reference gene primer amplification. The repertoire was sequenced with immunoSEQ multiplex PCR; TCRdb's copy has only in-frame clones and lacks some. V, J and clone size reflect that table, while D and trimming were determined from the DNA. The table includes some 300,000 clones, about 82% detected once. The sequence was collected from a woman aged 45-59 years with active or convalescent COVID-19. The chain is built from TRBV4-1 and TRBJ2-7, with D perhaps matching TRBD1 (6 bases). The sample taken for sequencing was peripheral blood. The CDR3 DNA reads TGCGCCAGCAGCCAATGGACAGCTCGAACCGAGCAGTACTTC. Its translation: CASSQWTARTEQYF.